This is a list of T cell receptor beta chains from one sample in a study of blood T cell repertoires in COVID-19. The data were produced by immunoSEQ multiplex PCR, yet TCRdb's version contains in-frame clones alone and is incomplete. The sample gives a few hundred thousand clones, around 89% of which show up once; 6.3% is in the top ten. Sequencing used peripheral blood. Receptors originate from a woman between 45 and 65 years old with COVID-19, enrolled during active disease. The CDR3 runs from the conserved cysteine through the conserved F or W. D genes are given only for firm matches. The listing skips clone size in some rows; elsewhere it reads once, few, many or a size class.

>TRBV7-2|TRBJ1-2|TRBD1|-
CASDRGGQIYGYTF
TGTGCCAGCGACCGGGGGGGACAGATCTATGGCTACACCTTC
>TRBV11-2|TRBJ1-4|-|-
CASSLQTRGEKLFF
TGTGCCAGCAGCTTACAGACAAGGGGCGAAAAACTGTTTTTT
>TRBV18|TRBJ2-5|-|-
CASSPGGRYIQETQYF
TGTGCCAGCTCACCTGGAGGCAGGTACATTCAAGAGACCCAGTACTTC
>TRBV19|TRBJ1-1|-|-
CASSIFGRATNTEAFF
TGTGCCAGTAGTATTTTTGGGAGAGCTACGAACACTGAAGCTTTCTTT
>TRBV30|TRBJ2-1|-|-
CAWSETNNEQFF
TGTGCCTGGAGTGAGACTAACAATGAGCAGTTCTTC
>TRBV12-3/TRBV12-4|TRBJ2-1|-|-
CATAVRNEQFF
TGTGCCACAGCGGTTAGAAATGAGCAGTTCTTC
>TRBV27|TRBJ1-5|-|-
CASSPMGSPGQPQHF
TGTGCCAGCAGCCCAATGGGCAGTCCCGGTCAGCCCCAGCATTTT
>TRBV7-2|TRBJ2-3|-|-
CASSRGGPGDTQYF
TGTGCCAGCAGCCGTGGGGGCCCGGGAGATACGCAGTATTTT
>TRBV7-9|TRBJ2-3|-|once
CASSLAARTDTQYF
TGTGCCAGCAGCTTAGCGGCTCGCACAGATACGCAGTATTTT
>TRBV7-8|TRBJ1-2|-|once
CASSLARGGVNYGYTF
TGTGCCAGCAGCTTAGCGCGCGGGGGGGTTAACTATGGCTACACCTTC
>TRBV19|TRBJ1-6|TRBD1|-
CASSIGGDRGYSPLHF
TGTGCCAGTAGTATCGGGGGCGACAGGGGTTATTCACCCCTCCACTTT
>TRBV14|TRBJ2-5|TRBD1|-
CASSQDPGNPGGTQYF
TGTGCCAGCAGCCAAGATCCGGGCAACCCAGGGGGGACCCAGTACTTC